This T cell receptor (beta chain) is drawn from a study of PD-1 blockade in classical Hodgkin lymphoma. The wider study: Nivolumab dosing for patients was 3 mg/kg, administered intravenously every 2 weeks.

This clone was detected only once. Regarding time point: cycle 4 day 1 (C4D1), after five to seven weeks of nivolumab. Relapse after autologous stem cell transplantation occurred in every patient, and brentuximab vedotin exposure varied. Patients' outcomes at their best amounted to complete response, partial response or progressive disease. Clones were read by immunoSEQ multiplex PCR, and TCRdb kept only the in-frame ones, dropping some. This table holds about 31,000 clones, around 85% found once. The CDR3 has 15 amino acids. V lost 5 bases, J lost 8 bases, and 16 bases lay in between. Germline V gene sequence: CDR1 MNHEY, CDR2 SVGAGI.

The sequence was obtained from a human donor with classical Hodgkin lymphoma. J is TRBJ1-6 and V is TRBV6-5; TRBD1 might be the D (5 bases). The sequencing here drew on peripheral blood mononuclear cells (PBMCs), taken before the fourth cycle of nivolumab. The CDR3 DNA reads TGTGCCAGCAGTCCGACGGGACGGCCTTATTCACCCCTCCACTTT. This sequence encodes CASSPTGRPYSPLHF.